This T cell receptor (beta chain) stems from a study of blood T cell repertoires in COVID-19. Overall study context: Spain, Italy and the United States supplied samples that represented acute and convalescent COVID-19. T cells, B-cell-depleted T cells, or PBMCs supplied cDNA or gDNA.

Seattle patients were enrolled while actively infected and followed longitudinally. Authors' methods: Estimation of nucleated cell counts was performed using reference gene primer amplification. Assay: immunoSEQ multiplex PCR; the TCRdb copy retains only in-frame clones and omits some. V and J calls and clone size come straight from that table; D and trimming were deduced from the DNA. The repertoire includes some 200,000 clones, 84% of them detected once, and about 10% sits in the top ten. The CDR3 totals 12 residues. The V end lost 6 bases, the J end lost 7 bases, and 12 bases lay between the germline ends. The V gene's germline CDR1 is KGHSH and CDR2 LQKENI.

This receptor was obtained from a woman over 75 with COVID-19, enrolled during active disease. Sequenced input: peripheral blood. The chain joins TRBV18 to TRBJ1-1; D perhaps matches TRBD1 (5 bases). The CDR3 coding sequence is TGTGCCAGCTCCCAACGGGGGGGTGAAGCTTTCTTT. This sequence encodes CASSQRGGEAFF. The full variable domain, completed using reference TRBV18 and TRBJ1-1, is NAGVMQNPRHLVRRRGQEARLRCSPMKGHSHVYWYRQLPEEGLKFMVYLQKENIIDESGMPKERFSAEFPKEGPSILRIQQVVRGDSAAYFCASSQRGGEAFFGQGTRLTVV.